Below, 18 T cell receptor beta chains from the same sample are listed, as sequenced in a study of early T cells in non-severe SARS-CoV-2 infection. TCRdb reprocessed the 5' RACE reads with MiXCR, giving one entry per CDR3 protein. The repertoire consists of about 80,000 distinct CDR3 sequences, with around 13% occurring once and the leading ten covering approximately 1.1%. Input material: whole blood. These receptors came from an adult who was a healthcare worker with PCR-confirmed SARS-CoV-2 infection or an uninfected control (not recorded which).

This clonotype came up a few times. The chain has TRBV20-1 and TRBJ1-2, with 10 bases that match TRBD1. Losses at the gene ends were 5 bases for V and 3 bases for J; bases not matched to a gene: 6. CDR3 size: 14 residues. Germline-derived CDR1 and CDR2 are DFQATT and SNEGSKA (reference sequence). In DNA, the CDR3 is TGCAGTGCTGGCCGACAGGGGGCCGACTATGGCTACACCTTC. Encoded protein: CSAGRQGADYGYTF.

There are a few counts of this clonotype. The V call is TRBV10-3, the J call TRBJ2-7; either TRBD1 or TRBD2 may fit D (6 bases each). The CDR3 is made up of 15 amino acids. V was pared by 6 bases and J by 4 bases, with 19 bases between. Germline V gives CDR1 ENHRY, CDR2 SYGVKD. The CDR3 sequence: CAIRGGTGLSYEQYF. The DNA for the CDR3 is TGTGCCATCAGGGGAGGTACAGGGTTATCTTACGAGCAGTACTTC.

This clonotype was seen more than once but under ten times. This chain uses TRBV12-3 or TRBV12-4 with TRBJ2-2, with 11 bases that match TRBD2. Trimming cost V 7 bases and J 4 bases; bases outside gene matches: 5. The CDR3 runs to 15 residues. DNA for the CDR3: TGTGCCAGCAAGACTAGCGGGATGCGCACCGGGGAGCTGTTTTTT. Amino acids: CASKTSGMRTGELFF.

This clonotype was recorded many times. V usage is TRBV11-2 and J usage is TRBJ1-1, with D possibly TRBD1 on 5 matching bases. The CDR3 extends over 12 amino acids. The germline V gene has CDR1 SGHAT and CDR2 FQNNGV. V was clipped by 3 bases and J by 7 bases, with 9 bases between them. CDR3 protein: CASSFQDNEAFF. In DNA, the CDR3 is TGTGCCAGCAGCTTCCAGGACAATGAAGCTTTCTTT.

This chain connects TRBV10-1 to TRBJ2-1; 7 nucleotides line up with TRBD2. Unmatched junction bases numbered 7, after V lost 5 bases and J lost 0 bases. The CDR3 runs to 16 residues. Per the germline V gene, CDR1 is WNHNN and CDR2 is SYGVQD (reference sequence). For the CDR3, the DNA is TGCGCCAGCAGTAAGGCCGGGACTAACTCCTACAATGAGCAGTTCTTC. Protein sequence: CASSKAGTNSYNEQFF.

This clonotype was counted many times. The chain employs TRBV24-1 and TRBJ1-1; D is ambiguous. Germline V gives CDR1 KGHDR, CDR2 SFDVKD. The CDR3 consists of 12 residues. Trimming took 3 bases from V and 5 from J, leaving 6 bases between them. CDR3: CATSDGGTEAFF. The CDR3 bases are TGTGCCACCAGTGATGGAGGGACTGAAGCTTTCTTT.

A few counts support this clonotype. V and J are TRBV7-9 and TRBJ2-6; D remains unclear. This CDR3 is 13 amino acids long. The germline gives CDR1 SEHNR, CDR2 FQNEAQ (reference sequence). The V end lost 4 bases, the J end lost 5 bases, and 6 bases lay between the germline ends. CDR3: CASSSPRANVLTF. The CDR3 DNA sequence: TGTGCCAGCAGCTCTCCGCGGGCCAACGTCCTGACTTTC.

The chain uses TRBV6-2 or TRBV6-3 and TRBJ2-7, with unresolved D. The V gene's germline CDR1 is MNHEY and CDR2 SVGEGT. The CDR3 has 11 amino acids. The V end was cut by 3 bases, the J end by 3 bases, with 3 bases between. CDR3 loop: CASSYNYEQYF. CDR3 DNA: TGTGCCAGCAGTTATAACTACGAGCAGTACTTC.

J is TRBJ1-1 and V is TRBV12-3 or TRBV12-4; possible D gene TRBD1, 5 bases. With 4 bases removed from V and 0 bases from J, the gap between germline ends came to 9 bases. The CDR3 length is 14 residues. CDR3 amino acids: CASSWGLMNTEAFF. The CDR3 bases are TGTGCCAGCAGTTGGGGACTGATGAACACTGAAGCTTTCTTT.

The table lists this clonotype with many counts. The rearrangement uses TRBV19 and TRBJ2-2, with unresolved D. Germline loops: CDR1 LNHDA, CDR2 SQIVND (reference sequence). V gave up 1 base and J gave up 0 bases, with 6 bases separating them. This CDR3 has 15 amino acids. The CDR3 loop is CASSIGITNTGELFF. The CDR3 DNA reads TGTGCCAGTAGTATAGGAATAACGAACACCGGGGAGCTGTTTTTT.

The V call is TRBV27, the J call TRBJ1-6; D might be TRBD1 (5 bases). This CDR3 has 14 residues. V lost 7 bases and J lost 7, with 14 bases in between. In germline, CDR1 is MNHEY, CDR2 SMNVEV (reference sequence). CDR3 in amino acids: CASTAGTVNSPLHF. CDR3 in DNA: TGTGCCAGCACCGCCGGGACCGTCAATTCACCCCTCCACTTT.

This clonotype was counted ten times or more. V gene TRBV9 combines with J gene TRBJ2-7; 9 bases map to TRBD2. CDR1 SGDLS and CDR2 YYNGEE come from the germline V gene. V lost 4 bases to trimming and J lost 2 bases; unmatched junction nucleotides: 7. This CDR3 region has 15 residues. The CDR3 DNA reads TGTGCCAGCAGCCCCCTGGCGGGAGGGACCTACGAGCAGTACTTC. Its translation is CASSPLAGGTYEQYF.

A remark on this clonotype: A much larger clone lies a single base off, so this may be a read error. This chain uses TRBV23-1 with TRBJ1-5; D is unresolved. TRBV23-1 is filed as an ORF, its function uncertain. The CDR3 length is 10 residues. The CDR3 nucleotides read TGCGTCACACAAGGACAGCCCCAGCATTTT. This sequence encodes CVTQGQPQHF.

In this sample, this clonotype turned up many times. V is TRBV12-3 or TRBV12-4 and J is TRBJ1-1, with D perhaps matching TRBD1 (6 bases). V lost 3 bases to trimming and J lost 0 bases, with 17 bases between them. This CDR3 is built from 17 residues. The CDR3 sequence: CASSFFQGTLMNTEAFF. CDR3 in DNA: TGTGCCAGCAGTTTCTTTCAGGGGACCCTCATGAACACTGAAGCTTTCTTT.

The CDR3 nucleotides are TGTGCCAGCAGCAGTATAAGGGTGGGGGACACTGAAGCTTTCTTT. This codes for CASSSIRVGDTEAFF. The V call is TRBV11-2, the J call TRBJ1-1; a weak D match, TRBD1 (5 bases). The length of the CDR3 is 15 residues. Deletions cut 5 bases from V and 3 bases from J, with 16 bases between. CDR1 and CDR2 (germline): SGHAT, FQNNGV.

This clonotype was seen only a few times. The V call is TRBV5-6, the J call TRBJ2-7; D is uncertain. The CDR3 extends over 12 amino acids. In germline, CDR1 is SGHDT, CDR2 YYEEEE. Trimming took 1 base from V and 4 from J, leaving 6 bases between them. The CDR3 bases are TGTGCCAGCAGCTTGCGTTATTACGAGCAGTACTTC. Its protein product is CASSLRYYEQYF.

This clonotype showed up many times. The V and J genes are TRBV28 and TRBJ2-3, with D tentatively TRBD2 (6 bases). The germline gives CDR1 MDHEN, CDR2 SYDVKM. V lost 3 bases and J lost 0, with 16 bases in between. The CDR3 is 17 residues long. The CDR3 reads CASSLGGEGPSTDTQYF. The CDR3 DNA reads TGTGCCAGCAGTTTGGGGGGAGAGGGACCGAGCACAGATACGCAGTATTTT.

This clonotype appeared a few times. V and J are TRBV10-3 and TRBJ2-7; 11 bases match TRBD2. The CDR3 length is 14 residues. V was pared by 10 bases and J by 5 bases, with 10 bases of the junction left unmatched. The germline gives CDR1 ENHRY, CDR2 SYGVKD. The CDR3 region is CATQLAGGTDEQYF. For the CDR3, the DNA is TGTGCCACCCAGCTAGCGGGAGGAACGGACGAGCAGTACTTC.